The source of this T cell receptor beta chain is a study of neoadjuvant anti-PD-1 for oral cavity cancer. The wider study: Non-progressing patients received a fourth nivolumab dose near day 43, then surgery on days 50-56.

Six replicates per PBMC sample, mostly from roughly 500 ng of genomic DNA. Sequenced by immunoSEQ multiplex PCR; TCRdb stores in-frame clones only, minus some. The sample consists of about 80,000 clones, roughly 80% of them appearing once. Stage II-IVA oral cavity squamous cell carcinoma was new and untreated by systemic or radiation therapy. PBMCs were not maintained or expanded in culture before analysis. The V gene's germline CDR1 is MNHEY and CDR2 SVGAGI. With 2 bases removed from V and 0 bases from J, the gap between germline ends came to 8 bases. The CDR3 consists of 15 residues. V usage is TRBV6-5 and J usage is TRBJ2-1; D is uncertain. The material sequenced was PBMCs, taken before nivolumab (anti-PD-1) treatment. The TCR was taken from a person between 40 and 85 years old with oral cavity squamous cell carcinoma. As DNA, the CDR3 is TGTGCCAGCAGTTACACAGCTAGCTCCTACAATGAGCAGTTCTTC. This encodes CASSYTASSYNEQFF.